The 13 T cell receptor beta chains in this list originate from one sample, sequenced in a study of blood T cell repertoires in COVID-19. The data were produced by immunoSEQ multiplex PCR, yet TCRdb's version contains in-frame clones alone and is incomplete. Among about 250,000 clones listed, 86% were seen once. The sequencing input was peripheral blood. These receptors were collected from an elderly woman with COVID-19, enrolled during active disease.

The rearrangement links TRBV28 to TRBJ2-5; TRBD2 aligns across 9 bases. J gave up 1 base and V 5 bases, and 8 bases lay outside the gene matches. CDR3 length: 16 amino acids. The germline V gene encodes CDR1 MDHEN and CDR2 SYDVKM. Here the CDR3 DNA reads TGTGCCAGCAGTGATTCTAGCGGGGCCTCCCAAGAGACCCAGTACTTC. Its protein product is CASSDSSGASQETQYF.

The V call is TRBV7-9, the J call TRBJ1-2, with 9 nucleotides matching TRBD1. Germline CDR1 and CDR2: SEHNR and FQNEAQ (reference sequence). V lost 3 bases to trimming and J lost 5 bases; unmatched junction nucleotides: 7. This CDR3 region has 15 residues. CDR3 protein: CASSFVPGQGYGYTF. CDR3 DNA sequence: TGTGCCAGCAGCTTTGTTCCTGGACAGGGGTATGGCTACACCTTC.

Written as DNA, the CDR3 is TGTGCCAGCAGCTTAGCCGGGGGAAACACCATATATTTT. Protein: CASSLAGGNTIYF. This chain uses TRBV7-9 with TRBJ1-3; D is unclear. Germline V gene sequence: CDR1 SEHNR, CDR2 FQNEAQ (reference sequence). The CDR3 totals 13 residues. Trimming stripped 0 bases from V and 4 bases from J, with 4 bases between.

This chain links TRBV29-1 with TRBJ1-4; 8 bases fit TRBD1. The CDR3 has 12 residues. Per the germline V gene, CDR1 is SQVTM and CDR2 is ANQGSEA. V trimming: 4 bases; J trimming: 8 bases; junction bases outside the gene matches: 3. The CDR3 region is CSVGQGNEKLFF. In DNA, the CDR3 is TGCAGCGTTGGACAGGGGAACGAAAAACTGTTTTTT.

The chain links TRBV5-6 to TRBJ2-1, with a tentative D call TRBD2 (6 bases). V lost 3 bases, J lost 6 bases, and 10 bases lay in between. The length of the CDR3 is 13 residues. The V gene's germline CDR1 is SGHDT and CDR2 YYEEEE. CDR3 amino acids: CASSSGSLNEQFF. In nucleotides, the CDR3 is TGTGCCAGCAGCTCCGGGAGCCTCAATGAGCAGTTCTTC.

This chain joins TRBV28 and TRBJ2-1; TRBD2 might be the D (5 bases). Germline values: CDR1 MDHEN, CDR2 SYDVKM. The CDR3 has 15 residues. V was trimmed by 7 bases and J by 3 bases, leaving 16 bases between them. CDR3 loop: CASNPDPGNYNEQFF. The CDR3 DNA sequence: TGTGCCAGCAACCCGGATCCCGGGAACTACAATGAGCAGTTCTTC. Full variable domain (remainder filled in from reference TRBV28 and TRBJ2-1): DVKVTQSSRYLVKRTGEKVFLECVQDMDHENMFWYRQDPGLGLRLIYFSYDVKMKEKGDIPEGYSVSREKKERFSLILESASTNQTSMYLCASNPDPGNYNEQFFGPGTRLTVL.

This sequence joins TRBV20-1 and TRBJ1-1; D possibly corresponds to TRBD1 (5 bases). CDR1 and CDR2 (germline): DFQATT, SNEGSKA (reference sequence). This CDR3 comprises 11 residues. V lost 5 bases to trimming and J lost 4 bases, with 8 bases between them. CDR3 in amino acids: CSASDSTEAFF. CDR3 nucleotide sequence: TGCAGTGCTTCCGACAGCACTGAAGCTTTCTTT.

This clone was counted between two and nine times. The V call is TRBV29-1, the J call TRBJ1-2; TRBD1 matches at 7 bases. The CDR3 has 14 residues. V trimming: 6 bases; J trimming: 8 bases; junction bases outside the gene matches: 15. Germline V gives CDR1 SQVTM, CDR2 ANQGSEA. The DNA of the CDR3 is TGCAGCGTGGACAGGAGAGGGACTCCGGGCGGCTACACCTTC. This encodes CSVDRRGTPGGYTF.

The chain recombines TRBV18 with TRBJ1-3; possibly TRBD1 for D (5 bases). V dropped 8 bases and J dropped 1 base, with 6 bases sitting between them. Germline lookup yields CDR1 KGHSH and CDR2 LQKENI. The CDR3 sequence is 12 residues long. CDR3 residues: CASRGSGNTIYF. The CDR3 nucleotides are TGTGCCAGCAGGGGTTCTGGAAACACCATATATTTT.

The chain joins TRBV7-9 to TRBJ1-4; D ambiguous. Germline CDR1 SEHNR, CDR2 FQNEAQ (reference sequence). The CDR3 is made up of 18 amino acids. The ends were cut back, 3 bases at V and 0 bases at J, with 17 bases in the middle. The CDR3 DNA sequence: TGTGCCAGCAGCTTGAGAATGGCAGGTGATACAACTAATGAAAAACTGTTTTTT. It is translated as CASSLRMAGDTTNEKLFF. Supplemented by reference TRBV7-9 and TRBJ1-4, the full variable domain reads DTGVSQNPRHKITKRGQNVTFRCDPISEHNRLYWYRQTLGQGPEFLTYFQNEAQLEKSRLLSDRFSAERPKGSFSTLEIQRTEQGDSAMYLCASSLRMAGDTTNEKLFFGSGTQLSVL.

Comments on this clone: The same CDR3 arises from other DNA sequences in this sample as well. The rearrangement uses TRBV6-5 and TRBJ1-1; D possibly corresponds to TRBD1 (6 bases). The ends were cut back, 0 bases at V and 5 bases at J, with 16 bases in the middle. Per the germline V gene, CDR1 is MNHEY and CDR2 is SVGAGI. The CDR3 has 16 amino acids. The CDR3 loop is CASSYSIGGRGTEAFF. The CDR3 DNA is TGTGCCAGCAGTTACTCGATCGGGGGGCGCGGGACTGAAGCTTTCTTT.

J is TRBJ1-5 and V is TRBV7-2; maybe TRBD1 (5 bases). Per germline, CDR1 SGHTA and CDR2 FQGNSA. The CDR3 is made up of 16 amino acids. The germline V and J ends were trimmed by 1 base and 3 bases, with 13 bases remaining between them. CDR3 sequence (DNA): TGTGCCAGCAGCTTAGAAGGGGCCGTAAACAATCAGCCCCAGCATTTT. This encodes CASSLEGAVNNQPQHF. The full variable domain, completed using reference TRBV7-2 and TRBJ1-5, is GAGVSQSPSNKVTEKGKDVELRCDPISGHTALYWYRQSLGQGLEFLIYFQGNSAPDKSGLPSDRFSAERTGGSVSTLTIQRTQQEDSAVYLCASSLEGAVNNQPQHFGDGTRLSIL.

V and J are TRBV19 and TRBJ2-7; D uncertain. The CDR3 contains 14 residues. CDR1 is LNHDA, CDR2 SQIVND, per germline (reference sequence). V lost 3 bases to trimming and J lost 2 bases, with 11 bases between them. The CDR3 coding sequence is TGTGCCAGTAGTATTCAACACCGAACCTACGAGCAGTACTTC. Amino acids: CASSIQHRTYEQYF.